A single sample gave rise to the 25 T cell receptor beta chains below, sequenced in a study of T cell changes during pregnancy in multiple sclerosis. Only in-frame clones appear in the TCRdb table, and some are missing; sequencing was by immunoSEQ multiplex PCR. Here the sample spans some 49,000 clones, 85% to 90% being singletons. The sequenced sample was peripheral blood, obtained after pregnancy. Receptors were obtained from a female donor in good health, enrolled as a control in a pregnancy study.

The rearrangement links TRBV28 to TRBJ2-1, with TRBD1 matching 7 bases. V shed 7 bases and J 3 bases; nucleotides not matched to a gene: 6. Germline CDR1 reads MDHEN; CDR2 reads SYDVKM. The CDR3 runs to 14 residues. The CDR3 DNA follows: TGTGCCAGCAATCCGGGACAGAACTACAATGAGCAGTTCTTC. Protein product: CASNPGQNYNEQFF.

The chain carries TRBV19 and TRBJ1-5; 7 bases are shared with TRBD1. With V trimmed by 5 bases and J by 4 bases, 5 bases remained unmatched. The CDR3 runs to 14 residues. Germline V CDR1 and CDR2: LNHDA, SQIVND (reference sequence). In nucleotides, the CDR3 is TGTGCCAGTAGTCCCTGGGACAGTAATCAGCCCCAGCATTTT. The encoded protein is CASSPWDSNQPQHF.

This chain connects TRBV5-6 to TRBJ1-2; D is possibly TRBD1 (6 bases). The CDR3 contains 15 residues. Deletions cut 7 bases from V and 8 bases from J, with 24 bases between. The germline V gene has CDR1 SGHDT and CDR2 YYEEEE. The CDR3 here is CASGVWSQGFRGYTF. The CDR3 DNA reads TGTGCCAGCGGGGTCTGGTCCCAGGGGTTTCGCGGCTACACCTTC.

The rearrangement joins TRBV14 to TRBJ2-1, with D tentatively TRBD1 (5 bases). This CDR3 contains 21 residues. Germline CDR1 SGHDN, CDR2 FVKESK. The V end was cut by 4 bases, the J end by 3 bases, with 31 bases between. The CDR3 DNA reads TGTGCCAGCAGCCTCCCCCAAAGAAAGAAGGAAAAGGGGATTATCTACAATGAGCAGTTCTTC. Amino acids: CASSLPQRKKEKGIIYNEQFF.

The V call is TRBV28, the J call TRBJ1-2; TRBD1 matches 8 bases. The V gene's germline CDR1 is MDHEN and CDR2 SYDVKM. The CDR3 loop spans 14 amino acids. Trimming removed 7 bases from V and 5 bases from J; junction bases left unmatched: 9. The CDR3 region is CASITGGASYGYTF. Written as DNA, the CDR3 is TGTGCCAGCATAACAGGGGGAGCATCTTATGGCTACACCTTC.

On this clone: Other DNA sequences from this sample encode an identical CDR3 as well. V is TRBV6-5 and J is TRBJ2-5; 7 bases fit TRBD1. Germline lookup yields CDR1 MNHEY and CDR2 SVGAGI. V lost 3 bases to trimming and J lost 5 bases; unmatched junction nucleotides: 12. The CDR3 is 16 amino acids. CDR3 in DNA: TGTGCCAGCAGTTATTCCCGGACAGGTGGAGGCGAGACCCAGTACTTC. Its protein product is CASSYSRTGGGETQYF.

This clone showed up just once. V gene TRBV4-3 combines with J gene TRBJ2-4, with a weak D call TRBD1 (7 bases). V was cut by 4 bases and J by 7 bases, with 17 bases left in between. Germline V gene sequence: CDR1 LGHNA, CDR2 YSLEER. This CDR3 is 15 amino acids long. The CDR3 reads CASSPQAGGWNIQYF. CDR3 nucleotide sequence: TGCGCCAGCAGCCCTCAGGCAGGGGGGTGGAACATTCAGTACTTC.

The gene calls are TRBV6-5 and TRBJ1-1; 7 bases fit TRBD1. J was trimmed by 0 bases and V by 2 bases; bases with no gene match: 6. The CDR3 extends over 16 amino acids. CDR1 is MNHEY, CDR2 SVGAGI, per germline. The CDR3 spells CASSYTGQILNTEAFF. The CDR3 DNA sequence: TGTGCCAGCAGTTACACGGGACAGATCTTGAACACTGAAGCTTTCTTT.

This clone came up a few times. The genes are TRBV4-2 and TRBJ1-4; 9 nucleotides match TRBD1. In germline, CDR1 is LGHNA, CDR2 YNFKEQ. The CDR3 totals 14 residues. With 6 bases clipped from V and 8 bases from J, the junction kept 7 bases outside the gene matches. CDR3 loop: CASSRTGDREKLFF. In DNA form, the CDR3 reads TGTGCCAGCAGTCGGACAGGGGACCGCGAAAAACTGTTTTTT.

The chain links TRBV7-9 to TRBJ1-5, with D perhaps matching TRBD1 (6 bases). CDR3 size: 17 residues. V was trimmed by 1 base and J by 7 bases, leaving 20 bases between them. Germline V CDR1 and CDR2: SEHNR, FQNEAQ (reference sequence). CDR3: CASSLDLGGQGRQPQHF. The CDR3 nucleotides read TGTGCCAGCAGCTTAGACCTCGGGGGGCAGGGAAGGCAGCCCCAGCATTTT.

The CDR3 nucleotides read TGTGCCAGCACCCCAGGTAGCAATCAGCCCCAGCATTTT. Translation gives CASTPGSNQPQHF. The chain employs TRBV28 and TRBJ1-5; no clear D gene. Germline CDR1 MDHEN, CDR2 SYDVKM. Trimming left V 7 bases short and J 0 bases short, with 7 bases between. The CDR3 is 13 amino acids.

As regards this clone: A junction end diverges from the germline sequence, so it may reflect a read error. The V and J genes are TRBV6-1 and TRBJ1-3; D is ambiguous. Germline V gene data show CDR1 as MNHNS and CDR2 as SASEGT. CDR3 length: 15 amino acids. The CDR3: CASREGLSSGNTIYF. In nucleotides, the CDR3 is TGTGCCAGCAGAGAAGGACTTAGCTCTGGAAACACCATATATTTT.

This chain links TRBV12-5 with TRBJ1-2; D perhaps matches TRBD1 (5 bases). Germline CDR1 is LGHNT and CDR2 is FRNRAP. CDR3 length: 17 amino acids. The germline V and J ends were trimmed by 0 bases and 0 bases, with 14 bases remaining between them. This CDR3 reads CASGLVLRGGSNYGYTF. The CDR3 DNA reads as TGTGCTAGTGGTTTGGTACTTAGGGGCGGTTCTAACTATGGCTACACCTTC.

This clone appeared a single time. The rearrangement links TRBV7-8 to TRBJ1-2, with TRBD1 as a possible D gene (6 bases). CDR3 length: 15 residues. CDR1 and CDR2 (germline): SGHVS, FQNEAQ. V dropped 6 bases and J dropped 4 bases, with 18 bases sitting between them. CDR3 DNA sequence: TGTGCCAGCAGTCCAGACAGGCGCCCTTCCTATGGCTACACCTTC. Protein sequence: CASSPDRRPSYGYTF. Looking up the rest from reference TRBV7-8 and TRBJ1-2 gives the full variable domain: GAGVSQSPRYKVAKRGQDVALRCDPISGHVSLFWYQQALGQGPEFLTYFQNEAQLDKSGLPSDRFFAERPEGSVSTLKIQRTQQEDSAVYLCASSPDRRPSYGYTFGSGTRLTVV.

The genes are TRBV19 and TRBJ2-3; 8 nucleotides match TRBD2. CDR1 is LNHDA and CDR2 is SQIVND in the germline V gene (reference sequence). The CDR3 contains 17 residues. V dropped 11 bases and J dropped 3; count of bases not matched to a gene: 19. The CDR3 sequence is CALGLALGSLGTDTQYF. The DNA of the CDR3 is TGTGCCCTCGGACTAGCTCTGGGCTCTCTTGGGACAGATACGCAGTATTTT.

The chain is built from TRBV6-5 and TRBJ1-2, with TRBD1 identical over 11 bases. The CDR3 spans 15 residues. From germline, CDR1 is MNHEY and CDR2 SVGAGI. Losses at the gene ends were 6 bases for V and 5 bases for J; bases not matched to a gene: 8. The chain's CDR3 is CASRSGQGAQYGYTF. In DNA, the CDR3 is TGTGCCAGCAGATCCGGACAGGGGGCTCAATATGGCTACACCTTC.

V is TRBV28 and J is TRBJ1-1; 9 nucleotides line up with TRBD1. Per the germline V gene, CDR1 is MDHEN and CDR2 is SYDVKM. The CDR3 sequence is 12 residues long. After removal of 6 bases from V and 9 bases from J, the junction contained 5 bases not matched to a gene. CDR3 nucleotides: TGTGCCAGCAGCTACAGGGGGCTGAAAGCTTTCTTT. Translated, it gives CASSYRGLKAFF. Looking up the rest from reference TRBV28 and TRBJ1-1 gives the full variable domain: DVKVTQSSRYLVKRTGEKVFLECVQDMDHENMFWYRQDPGLGLRLIYFSYDVKMKEKGDIPEGYSVSREKKERFSLILESASTNQTSMYLCASSYRGLKAFFGQGTRLTVV.

CDR3 protein: CASSIPDRGYGYTF. CDR3 DNA sequence: TGTGCCAGCAGCATACCAGACAGGGGGTATGGCTACACCTTC. This sequence joins TRBV5-6 and TRBJ1-2; 9 bases line up with TRBD1. CDR3 size: 14 residues. Trimming cost V 4 bases and J 5 bases; bases outside gene matches: 6. Germline V lookup: CDR1 SGHDT, CDR2 YYEEEE.

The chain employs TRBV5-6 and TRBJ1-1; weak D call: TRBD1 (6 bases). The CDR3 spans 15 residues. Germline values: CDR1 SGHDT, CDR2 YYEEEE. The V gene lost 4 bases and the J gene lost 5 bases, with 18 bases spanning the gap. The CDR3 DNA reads TGTGCCAGCAGCCCGTCGGGTAGAGGGGGAACTGAAGCTTTCTTT. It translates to CASSPSGRGGTEAFF. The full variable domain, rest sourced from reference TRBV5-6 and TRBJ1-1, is DAGVTQSPTHLIKTRGQQVTLRCSPKSGHDTVSWYQQALGQGPQFIFQYYEEEERQRGNFPDRFSGHQFPNYSSELNVNALLLGDSALYLCASSPSGRGGTEAFFGQGTRLTVV.

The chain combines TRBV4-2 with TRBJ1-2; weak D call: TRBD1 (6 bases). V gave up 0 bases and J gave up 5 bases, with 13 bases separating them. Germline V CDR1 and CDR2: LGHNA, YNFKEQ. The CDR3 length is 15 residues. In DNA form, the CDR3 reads TGTGCCAGCAGCCAAGAAGCTCGCCAGGGGTATGGCTACACCTTC. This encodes CASSQEARQGYGYTF.

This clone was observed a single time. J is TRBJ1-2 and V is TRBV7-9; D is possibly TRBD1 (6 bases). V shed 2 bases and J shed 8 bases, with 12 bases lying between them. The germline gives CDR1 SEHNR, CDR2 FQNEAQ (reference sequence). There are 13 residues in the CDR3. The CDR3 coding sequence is TGTGCCAGCAGCTTACCCAACAGGGAAGGCTACACCTTC. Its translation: CASSLPNREGYTF.

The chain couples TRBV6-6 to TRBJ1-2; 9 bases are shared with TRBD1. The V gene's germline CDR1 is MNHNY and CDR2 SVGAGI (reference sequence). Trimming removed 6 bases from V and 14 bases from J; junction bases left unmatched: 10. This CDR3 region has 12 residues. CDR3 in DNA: TGTGCCAGCAGCTCCACAGGGGGCAGGTGGACCTTC. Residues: CASSSTGGRWTF.

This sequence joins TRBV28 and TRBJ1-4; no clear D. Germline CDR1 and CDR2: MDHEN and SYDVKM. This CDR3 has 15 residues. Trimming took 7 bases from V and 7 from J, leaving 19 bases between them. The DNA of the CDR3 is TGTGCCAGCACCTCCCTACGGCTGAGGCGTGAAAAACTGTTTTTT. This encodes CASTSLRLRREKLFF.

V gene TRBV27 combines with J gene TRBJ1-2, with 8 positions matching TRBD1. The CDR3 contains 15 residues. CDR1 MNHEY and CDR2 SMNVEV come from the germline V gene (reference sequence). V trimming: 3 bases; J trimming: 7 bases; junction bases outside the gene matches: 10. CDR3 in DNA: TGTGCCAGCAGTTTCGGGACAGGTACGGGTGCTGGCTACACCTTC. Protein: CASSFGTGTGAGYTF.

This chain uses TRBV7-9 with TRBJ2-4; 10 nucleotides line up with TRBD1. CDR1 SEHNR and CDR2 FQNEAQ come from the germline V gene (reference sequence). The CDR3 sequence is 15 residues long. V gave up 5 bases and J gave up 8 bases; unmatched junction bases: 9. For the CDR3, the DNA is TGTGCCAGCAGCGATCGACAGGGGGCGACGGACATTCAGTACTTC. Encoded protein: CASSDRQGATDIQYF.